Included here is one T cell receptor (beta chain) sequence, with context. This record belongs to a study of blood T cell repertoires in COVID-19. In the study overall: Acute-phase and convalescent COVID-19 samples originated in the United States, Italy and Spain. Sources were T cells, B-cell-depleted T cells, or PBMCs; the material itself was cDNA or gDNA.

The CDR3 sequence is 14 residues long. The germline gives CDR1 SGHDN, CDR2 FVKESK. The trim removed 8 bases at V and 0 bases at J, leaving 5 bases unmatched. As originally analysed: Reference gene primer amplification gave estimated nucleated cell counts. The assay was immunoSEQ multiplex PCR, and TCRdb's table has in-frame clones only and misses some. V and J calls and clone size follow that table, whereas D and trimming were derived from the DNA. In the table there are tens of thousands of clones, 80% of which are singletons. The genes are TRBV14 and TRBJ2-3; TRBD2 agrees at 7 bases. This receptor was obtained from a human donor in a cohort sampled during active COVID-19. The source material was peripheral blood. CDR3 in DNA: TGTGCCAGCGGGAGGGGATTTAGCACAGATACGCAGTATTTT. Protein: CASGRGFSTDTQYF.